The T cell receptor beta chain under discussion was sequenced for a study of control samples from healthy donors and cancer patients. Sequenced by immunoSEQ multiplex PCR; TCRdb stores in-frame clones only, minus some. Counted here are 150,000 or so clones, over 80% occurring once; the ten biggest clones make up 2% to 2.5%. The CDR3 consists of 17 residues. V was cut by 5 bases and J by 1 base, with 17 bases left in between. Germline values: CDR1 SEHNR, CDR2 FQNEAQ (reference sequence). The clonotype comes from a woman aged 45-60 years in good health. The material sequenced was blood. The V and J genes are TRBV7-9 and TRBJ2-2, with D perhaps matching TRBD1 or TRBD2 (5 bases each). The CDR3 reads CASSPLGTAGNTGELFF. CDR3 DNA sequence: TGTGCCAGCAGCCCCCTGGGGACCGCCGGGAACACCGGGGAGCTGTTTTTT.